These T cell receptor beta chains were read from a single sample in a study of T cell responses to AZD1222 COVID-19 vaccine. Some clones are missing from TCRdb's copy, which holds only in-frame ones; the method was immunoSEQ multiplex PCR. The table records 150,000 to 250,000 clones, 80% to 95% of them present only once. The source was peripheral blood, collected 28 days after the second AZD1222 dose. All receptors derive from an adult who received the AZD1222 COVID-19 vaccine. The CDR3 runs from the conserved cysteine through the conserved F or W. Each record gives: V gene, D gene, J gene, clone size, CDR3 DNA, CDR3 protein. A D gene is named only where the DNA matches it firmly. Clone size is given for some rows only: seen once, a few or many times, or a class if the clone is expanded.

TRBV19	TRBD2	TRBJ2-7	-	TGTGCCAGTAGTACCGGGACTAGCGGGATCCTCCCCTACGAGCAGTACTTC	CASSTGTSGILPYEQYF
TRBV28	-	TRBJ2-1	-	TGTGCCAGCAGCTCCATCCGGGACACTACCTACAATGAGCAGTTCTTC	CASSSIRDTTYNEQFF
TRBV5-1	-	TRBJ1-4	once	TGCGCCAGCAGCTTGGACGGGGCCACACCGGATGAAAAACTGTTTTTT	CASSLDGATPDEKLFF
TRBV7-3	-	TRBJ2-5	-	TGTGCCAGCAGCCCCCACAGGCGGGTAGGGACCCAGTACTTC	CASSPHRRVGTQYF
TRBV30	-	TRBJ2-7	-	TGTGCCTGCCTACTTCCCGGGACCAAGCAGTACTTC	CACLLPGTKQYF
TRBV6-4	-	TRBJ1-2	-	TGTGCCAGCAGTGACTCGAATTCGGGGGGATACACCTTC	CASSDSNSGGYTF
TRBV5-1	-	TRBJ1-2	once	TGCGCCAGCAGCTTAGACGCAGGCAACTATGGCTACACCTTC	CASSLDAGNYGYTF
TRBV7-9	TRBD2	TRBJ2-2	-	TGTGCCAGCAGCACGTCGGGACTAGCAGTGAACACCGGGGAGCTGTTTTTT	CASSTSGLAVNTGELFF
TRBV30	-	TRBJ2-5	-	TGTGCCTGGAGTGTATATGTCCTACAAGAGACCCAGTACTTC	CAWSVYVLQETQYF
TRBV7-2	-	TRBJ1-5	once	TGTGCCAGCAGCAAAGAGGCTAATCAGAAGAATCAGCCCCAGCATTTT	CASSKEANQKNQPQHF
TRBV18	-	TRBJ1-5	few	TGTGCCAGCTCAATGTCTGAGAATCAGCCCCAGCATTTT	CASSMSENQPQHF
TRBV5-1	-	TRBJ2-2	-	TGCGCCAGCGCAACCACCGGGGAGCTGTTTTTT	CASATTGELFF